This T cell receptor beta chain was profiled in a study of OX40 agonist ivuxolimab in advanced cancers. Looking at the study overall: The patients received agonistic anti-OX40 (CD134) antibody ivuxolimab. More than 35% of patients had received prior checkpoint inhibitor therapy. One hepatocellular carcinoma and a couple of cutaneous melanoma patients partially responded.

With 6 bases removed from V and 0 bases from J, the gap between germline ends came to 25 bases. Germline assignment: CDR1 MNHEY and CDR2 SMNVEV (reference sequence). This CDR3 spans 19 amino acids. TCRdb keeps only in-frame clones here, not all; method: immunoSEQ multiplex PCR. This sample has some 82,000 clones, with about 94% found just once. This clone was seen just once. This sequence originates from an adult with an advanced solid tumor such as melanoma, head and neck, liver or kidney cancer. The chain uses TRBV27 and TRBJ2-3; the D is unclear. Sequencing was performed on CD4+ or CD8+ T cells sorted from blood, taken in a trial of the OX40 agonist ivuxolimab. The CDR3 bases are TGTGCCAGCAGCCCTACCACCACTCACAGCTATACTAGCACAGATACGCAGTATTTT. Protein: CASSPTTTHSYTSTDTQYF.